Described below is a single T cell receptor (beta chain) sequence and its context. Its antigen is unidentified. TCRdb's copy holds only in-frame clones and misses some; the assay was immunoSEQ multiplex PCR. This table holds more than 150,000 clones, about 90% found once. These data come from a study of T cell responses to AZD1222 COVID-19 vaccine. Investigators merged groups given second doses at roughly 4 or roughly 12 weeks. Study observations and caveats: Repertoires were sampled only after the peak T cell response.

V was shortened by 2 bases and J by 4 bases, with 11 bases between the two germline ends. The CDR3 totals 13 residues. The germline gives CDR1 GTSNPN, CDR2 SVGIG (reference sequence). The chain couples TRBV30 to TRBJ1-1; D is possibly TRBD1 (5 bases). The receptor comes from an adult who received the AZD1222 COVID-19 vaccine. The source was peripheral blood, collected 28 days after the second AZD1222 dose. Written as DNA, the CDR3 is TGTGCCTGGAGTAACGGGGGGGTCACTGAAGCTTTCTTT. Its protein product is CAWSNGGVTEAFF. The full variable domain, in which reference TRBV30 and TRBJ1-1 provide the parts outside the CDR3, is SQTIHQWPATLVQPVGSPLSLECTVEGTSNPNLYWYRQAAGRGLQLLFYSVGIGQISSEVPQNLSASRPQDRQFILSSKKLLLSDSGFYLCAWSNGGVTEAFFGQGTRLTVV.